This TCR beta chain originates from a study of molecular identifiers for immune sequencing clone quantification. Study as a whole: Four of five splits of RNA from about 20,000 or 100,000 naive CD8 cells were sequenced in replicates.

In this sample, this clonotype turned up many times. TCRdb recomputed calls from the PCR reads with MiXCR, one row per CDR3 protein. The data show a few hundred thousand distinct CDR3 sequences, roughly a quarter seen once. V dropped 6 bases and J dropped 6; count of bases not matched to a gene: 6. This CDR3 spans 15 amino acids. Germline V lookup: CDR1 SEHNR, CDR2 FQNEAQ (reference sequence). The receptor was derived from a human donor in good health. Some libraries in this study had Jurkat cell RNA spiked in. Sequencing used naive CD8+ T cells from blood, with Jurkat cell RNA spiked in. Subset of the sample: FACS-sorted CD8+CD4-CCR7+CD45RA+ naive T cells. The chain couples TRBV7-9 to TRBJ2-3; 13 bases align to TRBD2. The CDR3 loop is CASSSTSGGVDTQYF. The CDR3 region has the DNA TGTGCCAGCAGTTCCACTAGCGGGGGGGTTGATACGCAGTATTTT.